A selection of T cell receptor beta chains follows, all from one sample in a study of T cell repertoires in cytomegalovirus infection. MiXCR was run by TCRdb on the reads, yielding one entry per CDR3 protein. The table lists fewer than 550,000 distinct CDR3 sequences, around 32% of them singletons. The source material was PBMCs. These TCRs come from a human donor in good health (CMV status not recorded). Some clones in this sample may be carry-over from other donors' samples. CDR3s leave out the opening cysteine and the closing phenylalanine or tryptophan. A D gene is named only where the DNA matches it firmly.

d_gene: -; v_gene: TRBV7-6; CDR3aa: VSSKNLSGGEKLF
d_gene: -; v_gene: TRBV2; CDR3aa: ASSEGWSDYRGYT
d_gene: -; v_gene: TRBV6-2/TRBV6-3; CDR3aa: ASSHSDRQNIQY
d_gene: TRBD2; v_gene: TRBV10-2; CDR3aa: ASSESPLAGGSDTQY
d_gene: TRBD2; v_gene: TRBV7-6; CDR3aa: ASRQLAGGPTGELF
d_gene: TRBD1; v_gene: TRBV5-1; CDR3aa: ASSPAGTGRMNTEAF
d_gene: -; v_gene: TRBV7-2; CDR3aa: ASSHTAPPGLWASDTQY
d_gene: -; v_gene: TRBV19; CDR3aa: ASSPGDTGSDTQY
d_gene: -; v_gene: TRBV7-9; CDR3aa: ASSLAQVGSGDTQY
d_gene: -; v_gene: TRBV5-6; CDR3aa: ASSLVTTGNTIY
d_gene: -; v_gene: TRBV23-1; CDR3aa: ASRHQDQPQH
d_gene: TRBD2; v_gene: TRBV27; CDR3aa: ASSTLAGASRGTQY
d_gene: TRBD1; v_gene: TRBV7-8; CDR3aa: ASSFDRAEQY
d_gene: -; v_gene: TRBV12-2; CDR3aa: ASLSSGWDTKY
d_gene: -; v_gene: TRBV3-1; CDR3aa: ASSRALNGIAFPGELF
d_gene: TRBD2; v_gene: TRBV6-2/TRBV6-3; CDR3aa: ASSPPGTRNTDTQY
d_gene: -; v_gene: TRBV20-1; CDR3aa: SAARMDTEAF
d_gene: -; v_gene: TRBV18; CDR3aa: ASSQRTGAMLNEQF
d_gene: -; v_gene: TRBV7-9; CDR3aa: ASGKNTDTQY
d_gene: TRBD2; v_gene: TRBV3-1; CDR3aa: ASSQTSGGTYNEQF
d_gene: -; v_gene: TRBV7-9; CDR3aa: ASSLVGSGLNNSPLH
d_gene: TRBD1; v_gene: TRBV7-8; CDR3aa: ASSPRDRGIQPQH
d_gene: -; v_gene: TRBV6-1; CDR3aa: ATDGTAGGNEQF
d_gene: TRBD2; v_gene: TRBV6-1; CDR3aa: ASKGLAGALINEQF
d_gene: -; v_gene: TRBV6-5; CDR3aa: ASSYVPLASGANVLT
d_gene: TRBD2; v_gene: TRBV7-2; CDR3aa: ASSLLAGETQY
d_gene: TRBD1; v_gene: TRBV4-3; CDR3aa: ASSPRLGQETPLDEAF
d_gene: -; v_gene: TRBV6-6; CDR3aa: ASSYHGTGNNESF
d_gene: TRBD1; v_gene: TRBV15; CDR3aa: ATSRDRGYGYT
d_gene: -; v_gene: TRBV12-3/TRBV12-4; CDR3aa: ASTANRYEQY
d_gene: -; v_gene: TRBV6-5; CDR3aa: ALAGGEFGSEAF
d_gene: -; v_gene: TRBV20-1; CDR3aa: SATTAGAGNTIY
d_gene: -; v_gene: TRBV3-1; CDR3aa: ASSQETNVGNTIY
d_gene: TRBD2; v_gene: TRBV28; CDR3aa: ASNWGGGRSETQY
d_gene: -; v_gene: TRBV6-2/TRBV6-3; CDR3aa: ASSNGGTIYEQY
d_gene: -; v_gene: TRBV4-1; CDR3aa: ASSQVEGIVGSNEQF
d_gene: TRBD2; v_gene: TRBV7-2; CDR3aa: ASSLGLAGVTGELF
d_gene: -; v_gene: TRBV30; CDR3aa: AWSPRDNEQF
d_gene: -; v_gene: TRBV5-1; CDR3aa: ASSLDQTNTEAF
d_gene: -; v_gene: TRBV6-2/TRBV6-3; CDR3aa: ASEGLNRDNEQF
d_gene: -; v_gene: TRBV5-6; CDR3aa: ASNLQRGFQWGANVLT
d_gene: TRBD2; v_gene: TRBV7-6; CDR3aa: ASSLGGSGGFYEQY
d_gene: -; v_gene: TRBV6-5; CDR3aa: ASRRNSGANVLT
d_gene: -; v_gene: TRBV7-9; CDR3aa: ASSPPGSGYYEQY
d_gene: TRBD1; v_gene: TRBV20-1; CDR3aa: SALGQPNTEAF
d_gene: -; v_gene: TRBV10-3; CDR3aa: AISDRESQPQH
d_gene: -; v_gene: TRBV7-9; CDR3aa: ASSLVGVGEQY
d_gene: -; v_gene: TRBV5-4; CDR3aa: ASSLLPGSNQPQH
d_gene: -; v_gene: TRBV12-3/TRBV12-4; CDR3aa: ASGFGSTEAF